This T cell receptor (beta chain) was sequenced for a study of human thymus T cells. Regarding the study as a whole: Overlap was high between thymic repertoires from unrelated individuals, as reported in related research.

The germline V and J ends were trimmed by 4 bases and 6 bases, with 15 bases remaining between them. Germline CDR1 SQVTM, CDR2 ANQGSEA. The CDR3 loop spans 13 amino acids. Sequenced by immunoSEQ multiplex PCR; TCRdb stores in-frame clones only, minus some. The repertoire holds roughly 86,000 clones, with about 96% as singletons. To note about this clone: Its antigen is unidentified. This sample also contains other DNA sequences that code for the same CDR3.

From resections taken during corrective heart surgery, the thymus tissue was obtained. V and J are TRBV29-1 and TRBJ1-2; TRBD1 is a possible D gene (6 bases). This clonotype was obtained from a boy less than two years old with a congenital heart defect but otherwise immunologically healthy. Source material: thymus tissue. The CDR3 reads CSVVIQGLDGYTF. The CDR3 coding sequence is TGCAGCGTTGTTATACAGGGATTGGATGGCTACACCTTC.